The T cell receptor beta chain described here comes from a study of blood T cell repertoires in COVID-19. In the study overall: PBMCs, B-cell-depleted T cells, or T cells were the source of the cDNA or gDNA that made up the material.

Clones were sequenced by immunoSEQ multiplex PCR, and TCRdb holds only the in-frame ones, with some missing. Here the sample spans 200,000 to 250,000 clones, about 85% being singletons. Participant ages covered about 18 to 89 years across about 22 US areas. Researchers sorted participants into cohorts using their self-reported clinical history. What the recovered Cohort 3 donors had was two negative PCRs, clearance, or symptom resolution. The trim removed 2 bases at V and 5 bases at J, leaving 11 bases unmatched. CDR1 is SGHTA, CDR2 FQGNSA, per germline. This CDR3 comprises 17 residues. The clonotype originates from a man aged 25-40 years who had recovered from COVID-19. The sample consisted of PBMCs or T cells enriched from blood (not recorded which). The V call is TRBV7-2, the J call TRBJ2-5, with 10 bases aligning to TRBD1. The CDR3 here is CASSLRVVDRGQETQYF. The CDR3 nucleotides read TGTGCCAGCAGCTTAAGAGTAGTAGACAGGGGGCAGGAGACCCAGTACTTC.